One sample yielded the 9 T cell receptor beta chains listed below, sequenced in a study of blood T cell repertoires in COVID-19. TCRdb keeps only in-frame clones here, not all; method: immunoSEQ multiplex PCR. This sample has about 280,000 clones, with 85% found just once. The sample taken for sequencing was peripheral blood. These receptors were collected from a human donor in a cohort sampled during active COVID-19.

The chain carries TRBV12-3 or TRBV12-4 and TRBJ2-7; 7 positions match TRBD1. With V trimmed by 6 bases and J by 2 bases, 4 bases remained unmatched. The CDR3 extends over 13 amino acids. CDR3 DNA sequence: TGTGCCAGCAGACCGACAGGGACCTACGAGCAGTACTTC. It translates to CASRPTGTYEQYF.

This clone has a handful of counts. The J gene is TRBJ2-1, the V gene TRBV5-1; 9 bases fit TRBD1. Trimming cost V 5 bases and J 15 bases; bases outside gene matches: 9. Germline V gene data show CDR1 as SGHRS and CDR2 as YFSETQ. The CDR3 totals 12 residues. The CDR3 region has the DNA TGCGCCAGCAGGTTCGGGACAGGGCAGGGGTTCTTC. This codes for CASRFGTGQGFF.

The chain has TRBV24-1 and TRBJ2-1, with 8 bases identical to TRBD1. This CDR3 has 14 residues. Germline values: CDR1 KGHDR, CDR2 SFDVKD. V lost 5 bases to trimming and J lost 6 bases; unmatched junction nucleotides: 5. CDR3 DNA: TGTGCCACCAGTGCCCCGACAGGGGCCAATGAGCAGTTCTTC. It translates to CATSAPTGANEQFF.

The V and J genes are TRBV5-1 and TRBJ2-6; TRBD1 is a possible D gene (5 bases). CDR1 is SGHRS, CDR2 YFSETQ, per germline. The CDR3 is made up of 16 amino acids. V was clipped by 7 bases and J by 2 bases, with 16 bases between them. In DNA form, the CDR3 reads TGCGCCAGCGATTGGCCAGGGCCGACTGGGGCCAACGTCCTGACTTTC. Translation: CASDWPGPTGANVLTF.

Details on this clone: Relative to the germline gene, one junction end is altered; a read error may explain this. This chain connects TRBV25-1 to TRBJ2-7; 15 bases line up with TRBD2. The CDR3 contains 13 residues. The germline CDR1 and CDR2 sequences are MGHDK and SYGVNS. The CDR3 nucleotides are TGTGCCAGCAGAGAGGGACTAGCGGGAGGTCTGGACTTC. It specifies CASREGLAGGLDF.

The chain recombines TRBV19 with TRBJ2-5; 9 bases map to TRBD2. The germline V gene encodes CDR1 LNHDA and CDR2 SQIVND (reference sequence). The length of the CDR3 is 16 residues. V dropped 2 bases and J dropped 5; count of bases not matched to a gene: 9. CDR3 nucleotide sequence: TGTGCCAGTAGTATAAGCGGGAGGCCTATTATGGAGACCCAGTACTTC. It encodes CASSISGRPIMETQYF.

V is TRBV5-4 and J is TRBJ2-3, with 11 bases aligning to TRBD2. CDR1 and CDR2 (germline): SGHNT, YYREEE (reference sequence). This CDR3 is 17 amino acids long. J gave up 1 base and V 3 bases, and 7 bases lay outside the gene matches. DNA of the CDR3: TGTGCCAGCAGCTCGATAGCGGGAGGGCTAGGCACAGATACGCAGTATTTT. The encoded protein is CASSSIAGGLGTDTQYF.

The V call is TRBV21-1, the J call TRBJ1-5; the table's D gene call, TRBD1, was not cross checked with the DNA. TRBV21-1 is a recognized pseudogene. The CDR3 length is 15 residues. The CDR3 reads CASSKMGLVNQPQHF. The CDR3 DNA reads as TGTGCCAGCAGCAAAATGGGGCTCGTCAATCAGCCCCAGCATTTT.

This CDR3 reads CASSLNTRPNEQFF. As DNA, the CDR3 is TGTGCCAGCAGCTTAAATACTAGGCCGAATGAGCAGTTCTTC. The V and J genes are TRBV7-3 and TRBJ2-1; TRBD2 might be the D (5 bases). Germline-derived CDR1 and CDR2 are SGHTA and FQGTGA. Trimming removed 1 base at V and 7 bases at J, with 11 bases between. The CDR3 extends over 14 amino acids.